This T cell receptor (beta chain) was observed in a study of T cell repertoires in ileal Crohn's disease (dated by TCRdb to about 2019). General notes on the study: The median duration of disease was roughly eight years, and at the time of surgery roughly 38% of patients were active smokers. Every patient underwent surgery because of a complication, which was stricturing disease in around 60% and penetrating disease in roughly 39%. About half of the patients received postoperative therapy: ten to eleven received thiopurines and approximately 19 received anti-TNF agents. TCR repertoire analysis was done in a few dozen Crohn's disease patients from a prospective multicentre cohort. The study was conducted in parallel with a multicentre cohort built to find predictors of early endoscopic recurrence after ileocolonic resection. Endoscopic postoperative recurrence was defined as a Rutgeerts score above i0. A total of about 170 mucosal samples from roughly 57 patients were sequenced, with samples obtained at several locations on the surgical specimen and at postoperative endoscopy. What the authors observed across the whole study: Only a subgroup of patients, of unstated size, had mucosal CD4 and CD8 T cells sorted and sequenced. Higher high-frequency clone percentages at surgery were associated with endoscopic recurrence; all patients with clonality above 26.8% (18/57) had recurrence. More high-frequency clones were carried by sorted CD8 T cells than by CD4 T cells, suggesting that mucosal expansions were mainly CD8. Compared with non-smokers, patients who were active smokers at surgery showed a significantly higher proportion of clonal expansions (approximately 26% vs 20%, p=0.02).

For commercial TCRB immunosequencing, 450 to 550 nanograms of biopsy DNA were submitted for each sample. Adaptive Biotechnology amplified the CDR3 regions from genomic DNA with a two-step multiplex PCR designed to control amplification bias. Primers for every V and J gene segment were used in the first PCR, and barcodes and Illumina adapters were added in the second PCR. CDR3 libraries were sequenced using an Illumina instrument. Per the source publication's procedure: Analysis combined the vendor-provided pipelines with custom analysis of raw data in R/Bioconductor under R version 3.3.0. Clonality, which ranges from 0 to 1, was calculated as the inverse of the normalised Shannon entropy across all productive clones. The repertoire share taken up by the top 100 clones defined high-frequency clones, and only clones that passed a 95% confidence test were kept. Repertoire diversity was measured with the Simpson index, and overlap between samples was measured with the Morisita-Horn index. TCRdb re-hosts the immuneACCESS table, in-frame sequences only. Its copies lack some clones; in the studies checked, an unresolved V gene accounts for under half of them, and the cause for the rest is not known. The V and J calls and the clone size are those of that table, but D and trimming were determined from the DNA. The table for this sample lists around 6,000 clones; roughly 80% of them were counted only once. Around 14% of the sample goes to the ten largest clones.

This clone was seen only a few times. Its specific antigen is unknown. Nothing much larger sits one base from this clone, and base qualities are not available. To be eligible, patients had to be adults with ileal or ileocolonic Crohn's disease and an indication for ileocolonic resection. Whole ileal mucosal biopsies were kept frozen at -80 degrees C prior to DNA extraction. Genomic DNA was isolated from frozen whole biopsies using a TRizol-based method, and the DNA was quantified with a NanoDrop 2000 spectrophotometer. The CDR1 and CDR2 encoded by the germline V gene are SGHVS and FNYEAQ. At the junction V is shortened by 0 bases and J by 1 base, with 14 bases in between. The CDR3 covers 17 residues, taking in both the cysteine and the phenylalanine. Only the CDR3 DNA stays, 51 bases, in frame from base 1.

The specimen sequenced was ileal tissue. The sequence was collected from an adult with Crohn's disease. The chain is encoded by TRBV7-6 joined to TRBJ2-3; the D gene is possibly TRBD2, with 5 bases matching. The nucleotides are TGTGCCAGCAGCTTAGCCGGCATCCAAGCGGGCACAGATACGCAGTATTTT. This sequence encodes CASSLAGIQAGTDTQYF.